The 10 T cell receptor beta chains below come from one sample, sequenced in a study of blood T cell repertoires in COVID-19. The assay was immunoSEQ multiplex PCR, and TCRdb's table has in-frame clones only and misses some. The sample has some 150,000 clones, 86% seen once. Sequencing input: peripheral blood. The source of these receptors is a man between 65 and 80 years old with acute or convalescent COVID-19.

The chain carries TRBV30 and TRBJ2-7; D possibly corresponds to TRBD1 (5 bases). The CDR3 has 13 amino acids. Germline CDR1 GTSNPN, CDR2 SVGIG (reference sequence). V was clipped by 0 bases and J by 2 bases, with 8 bases between them. CDR3: CAWSVRVAYEQYF. The CDR3 DNA reads TGTGCCTGGAGTGTCAGGGTTGCCTACGAGCAGTACTTC.

CDR3 loop: CASSRGTGANEKLFF. The CDR3 DNA follows: TGTGCCAGCTCCCGGGGGACAGGGGCCAATGAAAAACTGTTTTTT. The genes are TRBV18 and TRBJ1-4, with 10 bases matching TRBD1. After removal of 6 bases from V and 5 bases from J, the junction contained 6 bases not matched to a gene. CDR1 KGHSH and CDR2 LQKENI come from the germline V gene. The CDR3 sequence is 15 residues long.

The rearrangement uses TRBV2 and TRBJ2-3; 13 bases are a match to TRBD2. Germline CDR1 is SNHLY and CDR2 is FYNNEI. This CDR3 is 18 amino acids long. Trimming removed 3 bases from V and 6 bases from J; junction bases left unmatched: 12. The CDR3 nucleotides read TGTGCCAGCAGTGAGGGAACACTAGCGGGAGGGCGTTGGGATACGCAGTATTTT. Amino acid sequence: CASSEGTLAGGRWDTQYF.

The V call is TRBV30, the J call TRBJ2-3; the match to TRBD2 covers 9 bases. The germline gives CDR1 GTSNPN, CDR2 SVGIG (reference sequence). Trimming removed 0 bases from V and 2 bases from J; junction bases left unmatched: 3. CDR3 size: 15 residues. The CDR3 DNA sequence: TGTGCCTGGAGTGTATGGGGACTAGCCACAGATACGCAGTATTTT. It translates to CAWSVWGLATDTQYF.

The chain uses TRBV6-5 and TRBJ2-7; 7 bases align to TRBD1. The germline V gene encodes CDR1 MNHEY and CDR2 SVGAGI. The CDR3 totals 14 residues. V trimming: 6 bases; J trimming: 5 bases; junction bases outside the gene matches: 10. The CDR3 sequence: CASRATGWRDEQYF. The CDR3 DNA is TGTGCCAGCAGAGCGACAGGGTGGCGGGACGAGCAGTACTTC.

The rearrangement links TRBV20-1 to TRBJ1-5, with TRBD1 as a possible D gene (5 bases). This CDR3 has 13 residues. Between the trimmed V and J ends, which lost 3 bases and 10 bases, there was a span of 16 bases. Germline V gene data show CDR1 as DFQATT and CDR2 as SNEGSKA (reference sequence). CDR3 in amino acids: CSASQGIRSPQHF. CDR3 DNA: TGCAGTGCTAGTCAGGGTATACGATCCCCCCAGCATTTT.

V gene TRBV28 combines with J gene TRBJ2-1; perhaps TRBD1 as D (6 bases). This CDR3 has 11 amino acids. Trimming pared 6 bases from V and 9 bases from J, leaving 9 bases between. The germline V gene encodes CDR1 MDHEN and CDR2 SYDVKM. The CDR3 sequence: CASRTGSEQFF. The DNA of the CDR3 is TGTGCCAGCAGAACAGGGTCTGAGCAGTTCTTC.

The gene calls are TRBV7-2 and TRBJ1-1; a weak D match, TRBD1 (5 bases). Trimming removed 5 bases from V and 1 base from J, with 11 bases in between. Germline V gives CDR1 SGHTA, CDR2 FQGNSA. The CDR3 extends over 14 amino acids. CDR3 sequence reads: CASSRNQGNTEAFF. The CDR3 nucleotides are TGTGCCAGCAGCCGGAATCAGGGGAACACTGAAGCTTTCTTT.

The genes are TRBV13 and TRBJ2-3, with 8 bases lining up with TRBD2. The CDR3 has 14 residues. Trimming removed 8 bases from V and 3 bases from J; junction bases left unmatched: 7. CDR1 and CDR2 (germline): PRHDT, FYEKMQ (reference sequence). The chain's CDR3 is CASSWVAGTDTQYF. In DNA, the CDR3 is TGTGCCAGCTCATGGGTAGCGGGAACAGATACGCAGTATTTT. Drawing the rest from reference TRBV13 and TRBJ2-3, the complete variable domain is AAGVIQSPRHLIKEKRETATLKCYPIPRHDTVYWYQQGPGQDPQFLISFYEKMQSDKGSIPDRFSAQQFSDYHSELNMSSLELGDSALYFCASSWVAGTDTQYFGPGTRLTVL.

This rearrangement joins TRBV6-6 to TRBJ2-7; D remains unclear. Germline V gene lookup returns CDR1 MNHNY and CDR2 SVGAGI (reference sequence). V was clipped by 0 bases and J by 7 bases, with 10 bases between them. The CDR3 has 13 residues. CDR3 DNA sequence: TGTGCCAGCAGTTACTCATTAGCCCGGGAGCAGTACTTC. Protein: CASSYSLAREQYF.